A selection of T cell receptor beta chains follows, all from one sample in a study of blood T cell repertoires in COVID-19. The protocol was immunoSEQ multiplex PCR, while the TCRdb copy is restricted to in-frame clones and leaves out a portion. Found here are fewer than 95,000 clones, just over 85% of them singletons; the top ten hold about 4.4%. What was sequenced was peripheral blood. The receptors originated from a woman aged 80 or over with acute or convalescent COVID-19. The CDR3 runs from the conserved cysteine through the conserved F or W. D genes are given only for firm matches. Size is stated for part of the rows, as once, few or many counts, or as a class when the clone is expanded.

length	D	J	V	size	DNA	CDR3
14	NA	TRBJ1-2	TRBV5-1	NA	TGCGCCAGCAGCTTGGATGGGGCCTCCTATGGCTACACCTTC	CASSLDGASYGYTF
13	NA	TRBJ1-2	TRBV5-5	NA	TGTGCCAGCAGCTTGGAGACAGGCTATGGCTACACCTTC	CASSLETGYGYTF
18	NA	TRBJ1-3	TRBV19	NA	TGTGCCAGTAGTCCAAGGCCCCAAGGGTCGGGGATTGGAAACACCATATATTTT	CASSPRPQGSGIGNTIYF
14	TRBD2	TRBJ2-2	TRBV4-1	NA	TGCGCCAGCAGCCCCGCGGGGGTCACCGGGGAGCTGTTTTTT	CASSPAGVTGELFF
11	NA	TRBJ2-5	TRBV19	once	TGTGCCAGTAGCGGTCAAGAGACCCAGTACTTC	CASSGQETQYF
15	TRBD1	TRBJ1-6	TRBV4-1	NA	TGCGCCAGCAGCCACCGGGACAGGGAAAATTCACCCCTCCACTTT	CASSHRDRENSPLHF
16	TRBD1	TRBJ1-6	TRBV5-6	NA	TGTGCCAGCAGCTTGCAGACAGGGGTAGGAAATTCACCCCTCCACTTT	CASSLQTGVGNSPLHF
16	TRBD2	TRBJ2-3	TRBV5-1	NA	TGCGCCAGCAGCAGGGCGGGAGGGTTAGGGACAGATACGCAGTATTTT	CASSRAGGLGTDTQYF
16	TRBD1	TRBJ1-6	TRBV3-1/TRBV3-2	NA	TGTGCCAGCAGCACCCGACAGGGAATGGAGAATTCACCCCTCCACTTT	CASSTRQGMENSPLHF
15	NA	TRBJ1-6	TRBV6-5	few	TGTGCCAGCAGTTACTACAGGGCCCTCGTTTCACCCCTCCACTTT	CASSYYRALVSPLHF
16	TRBD2	TRBJ2-7	TRBV29-1	NA	TGCAGCGTCGCTCTGGTCCCTAGCGGGATTCCCTACGAGCAGTACTTC	CSVALVPSGIPYEQYF
15	TRBD2	TRBJ2-1	TRBV7-2	NA	TGTGCCAGCAGACTAACACTAGCGGGGAGGGATGAGCAGTTCTTC	CASRLTLAGRDEQFF
14	TRBD1	TRBJ2-7	TRBV9	NA	TGTGCCAGCAGCAAGGGACAGACCACCTACGAGCAGTACTTC	CASSKGQTTYEQYF
15	NA	TRBJ1-2	TRBV2	NA	TGTGCCAGCAGTGAATTCCAGGGGTTTAACTATGGCTACACCTTC	CASSEFQGFNYGYTF
15	TRBD1	TRBJ2-7	TRBV6-5	NA	TGTGCCAGCAGGGGACAGTTACGAATCTCCTACGAGCAGTACTTC	CASRGQLRISYEQYF
13	TRBD1	TRBJ2-2	TRBV12-3/TRBV12-4	NA	TGTGCCAGCAGTCCCAGGGGGTCCGGGGAGCTGTTTTTT	CASSPRGSGELFF
14	NA	TRBJ1-3	TRBV2	NA	TGTGCCAGCAGTGCAGGCAGGGAAGGAAACACCATATATTTT	CASSAGREGNTIYF
17	NA	TRBJ2-1	TRBV3-1/TRBV3-2	NA	TGTGCCAGCAGCCAAGATCTAACCCCGAGCTCCTACAATGAGCAGTTCTTC	CASSQDLTPSSYNEQFF
14	NA	TRBJ2-1	TRBV6-1	NA	TGTGCCAGCAGTGAATTCACAGGTTACAATGAGCAGTTCTTC	CASSEFTGYNEQFF
15	NA	TRBJ1-2	TRBV30	NA	TGTGCCTGGAGCCCAACCCCCCTGACAGGAAATGGCTACACCTTC	CAWSPTPLTGNGYTF
13	NA	TRBJ1-2	TRBV12-3/TRBV12-4	NA	TGTGCCAGCAGTCCGACTACCCTGTCCGGCTACACCTTC	CASSPTTLSGYTF
15	TRBD1	TRBJ1-2	TRBV6-2/TRBV6-3	NA	TGTGCCAGCAGTACCCCGGGACAGGCGTACTATGGCTACACCTTC	CASSTPGQAYYGYTF
14	NA	TRBJ2-2	TRBV2	few	TGTGCCAGCCACCTGGGGGGAGTTACCGGGGAGCTGTTTTTT	CASHLGGVTGELFF
15	TRBD1	TRBJ2-7	TRBV11-2	NA	TGTGCCAGCAGCGTCCGGGACAGGGGCTCCACCGAGCAGTACTTC	CASSVRDRGSTEQYF
15	NA	TRBJ2-1	TRBV5-1	NA	TGCGCCAGCAGCTCGGGGGACGGCCACTACAATGAGCAGTTCTTC	CASSSGDGHYNEQFF
14	NA	TRBJ2-3	TRBV5-5	few	NA	CASILGGRSDTQYF
16	TRBD1	TRBJ1-5	TRBV19	NA	TGTGCCAGTAGTACTCAATCTAGGACAGGGGGTCAGCCCCAGCATTTT	CASSTQSRTGGQPQHF
15	TRBD1	TRBJ2-7	TRBV19	NA	TGTGCCAGTAGTCCAGCCGGGACAGGGTACTACGAGCAGTACTTC	CASSPAGTGYYEQYF
17	TRBD1	TRBJ1-2	TRBV4-1	once	TGCGCCAGCAGCCAAGCAAGGGCAGGGGGCTTCCTTGGTGGCTACACCTTC	CASSQARAGGFLGGYTF
15	TRBD2	TRBJ2-2	TRBV30	NA	TGTGCCTGGAGGACGGGGAGCGGGGACACCGGGGAGCTGTTTTTT	CAWRTGSGDTGELFF
15	TRBD1	TRBJ2-2	TRBV19	NA	TGTGCCAGTAGGTCGGGACAGTGGGAGACCGGGGAGCTGTTTTTT	CASRSGQWETGELFF
16	NA	TRBJ2-3	TRBV5-6	NA	TGTGCCAGCAGCTTGTTATTCGGGGGTAGCACAGATACGCAGTATTTT	CASSLLFGGSTDTQYF
14	TRBD1	TRBJ2-2	TRBV6-6	NA	TGTGCCAGCACGTCGGGACAGGTCCACGGGGAGCTGTTTTTT	CASTSGQVHGELFF
14	TRBD1	TRBJ1-1	TRBV18	NA	TGTGCCAGCTCACCAAACAGGGGGCGAGAGGAAGCTTTCTTT	CASSPNRGREEAFF
14	NA	TRBJ1-1	TRBV19	NA	TGTGCCAGTAGGACACGAGAAGTGAACACTGAAGCTTTCTTT	CASRTREVNTEAFF
14	NA	TRBJ1-3	TRBV10-3	NA	TGTGCCATCAGTGCAGGTGGCTCTGGAAACACCATATATTTT	CAISAGGSGNTIYF
15	TRBD1	TRBJ1-6	TRBV30	NA	TGTGCCTGGAGTGTGGGACAGGGTGGTAATTCACCCCTCCACTTT	CAWSVGQGGNSPLHF
15	NA	TRBJ1-5	TRBV5-1	NA	TGCGCCAGCAGACCGACAGGAGATAGCAATCAGCCCCAGCATTTT	CASRPTGDSNQPQHF
14	TRBD1	TRBJ1-2	TRBV6-2/TRBV6-3	NA	TGTGCCAGCAGTTTCCGGACAGGGAACTATGGCTACACCTTC	CASSFRTGNYGYTF
14	NA	TRBJ2-3	TRBV7-8	few	TGTGCCAGCAGCTTATGGCCGAACACAGATACGCAGTATTTT	CASSLWPNTDTQYF
11	TRBD1	TRBJ2-1	TRBV12-3/TRBV12-4	NA	TGTGCCAGCAGTTTAGGGGACAGGGGGTTCTTC	CASSLGDRGFF
15	NA	TRBJ1-2	TRBV6-5	NA	TGTGCCAGCAGTTACTCGAAGGGACAACTCTATGGCTACACCTTC	CASSYSKGQLYGYTF
15	NA	TRBJ2-1	TRBV7-2	NA	TGTGCCAGCAGCTTAGCGAGTAGGGAGGCCAATGAGCAGTTCTTC	CASSLASREANEQFF
16	NA	TRBJ1-2	TRBV7-8	few	TGTGCCAGCAGCATGCGTACCGGGACAAGGAACTATGGCTACACCTTC	CASSMRTGTRNYGYTF